Sequencing of this T cell receptor (beta chain) was carried out in a study of blood T cell repertoires in COVID-19 (TCRdb year 2020). For the study in its entirety: The collaborator samples originated in the United States, Italy and Spain and spanned the acute and convalescent phases of COVID-19. Samples were obtained from the ongoing ImmuneRACE study (first 160 participants) and from about 1,300 subjects provided by 6 global collaborators. The repertoires were made available in a free public database intended to serve as a resource for research on the immune response to SARS-CoV-2. The material from the prospective study consisted of cDNA or gDNA derived from T cells, B-cell-depleted T cells, or PBMCs. Where available, HLA class I and class II types were obtained from metadata supplied by the sample provider rather than from assay-based typing. A de-identified subject ID, COVID-19 status, age in years and sex were almost always included in the sample metadata. Deeply sampled blood TCRbeta repertoires from subjects exposed to, actively infected with, or recovered from COVID-19 were included in the dataset. What the research found in general, with its limitations: How much clinical and demographic metadata was included differed by source and by participant, and the metadata was provided uncurated.

TCRbeta CDR3 regions were amplified from genomic DNA by means of the immunoSEQ Assay, a bias-controlled multiplex PCR. From the authors' description of their analysis: Within the assay, amplification of reference gene primers was used to estimate how many nucleated cells each sample contained. To quantify the absolute abundance of each unique TCRbeta CDR3 rearrangement, sequence reads were collapsed and filtered. For each sample, productive Simpson clonality was calculated as the square root of Simpson's diversity index across productive rearrangements. TCRdb carries this immuneACCESS record with in-frame sequences only. Its versions omit some clonotypes, under half of them owing to an unresolved V gene in the studies checked, with the rest unexplained. The V and J calls and the clone size are those of that table, but D and trimming were determined from the DNA. Across this sample there are around 180,000 clones, with 70% to 90% seen only once. Under 3.5% of the sample is taken by the ten largest.

Collaborating institutions collected whole blood in K2EDTA tubes following their own protocols. For TCRbeta analysis, collaborators shipped samples in one of three forms: frozen whole blood, isolated PBMCs, or DNA extracted from either of those sample types. In the germline V gene (reference sequence), CDR1 corresponds to LNHDA and CDR2 to SQIVND. Inclusive of the bounding cysteine and phenylalanine, the CDR3 is 13 residues long. Only the CDR3 portion is preserved as DNA: 39 bases, with reading frame beginning at the first base. V and J are truncated by 1 base and 5 bases respectively, leaving an intervening sequence of 7 bases. A remark on this clone: Its recognized antigen is unknown. Per-nucleotide qualities are absent, and no much larger clonotype sits a single base away.

The rearrangement combines TRBV19 with TRBJ2-3; the D segment could be TRBD1, given 5 matching bases. The sample taken for sequencing was peripheral blood. This receptor was identified in a man aged 55 to 70 with acute or convalescent COVID-19. The CDR3 sequence is CASSIAQGDTQYF. The nucleotide sequence is given as TGTGCCAGTAGTATAGCCCAGGGAGATACGCAGTATTTT.